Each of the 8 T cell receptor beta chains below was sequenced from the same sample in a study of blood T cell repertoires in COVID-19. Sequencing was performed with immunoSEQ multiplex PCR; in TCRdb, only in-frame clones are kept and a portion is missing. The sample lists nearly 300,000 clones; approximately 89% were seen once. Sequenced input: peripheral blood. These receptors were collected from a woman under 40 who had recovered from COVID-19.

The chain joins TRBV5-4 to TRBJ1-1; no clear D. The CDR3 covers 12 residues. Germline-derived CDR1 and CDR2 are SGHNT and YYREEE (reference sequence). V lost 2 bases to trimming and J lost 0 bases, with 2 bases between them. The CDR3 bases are TGTGCCAGCAGCTTCTTGAACACTGAAGCTTTCTTT. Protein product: CASSFLNTEAFF.

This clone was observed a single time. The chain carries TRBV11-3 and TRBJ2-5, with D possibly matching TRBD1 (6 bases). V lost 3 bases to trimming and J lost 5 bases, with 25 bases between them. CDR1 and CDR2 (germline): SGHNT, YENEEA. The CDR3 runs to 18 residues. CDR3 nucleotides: TGTGCCAGCAGCTTTCGGAGTAATGCTAGGGGGAGCTCGGAGACCCAGTACTTC. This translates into CASSFRSNARGSSETQYF. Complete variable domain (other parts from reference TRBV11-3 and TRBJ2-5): EAGVVQSPRYKIIEKKQPVAFWCNPISGHNTLYWYLQNLGQGPELLIRYENEEAVDDSQLPKDRFSAERLKGVDSTLKIQPAELGDSAVYLCASSFRSNARGSSETQYFGPGTRLLVL.

CDR3 residues: CASSPGFQWGTDTQYF. In nucleotides, the CDR3 is TGTGCCAGCAGTCCCGGGTTCCAATGGGGCACAGATACGCAGTATTTT. The rearrangement uses TRBV7-2 and TRBJ2-3; the D is unclear. Germline CDR1 SGHTA, CDR2 FQGNSA. The CDR3 is 16 residues long. Trimming took 6 bases from V and 1 from J, leaving 17 bases between them.

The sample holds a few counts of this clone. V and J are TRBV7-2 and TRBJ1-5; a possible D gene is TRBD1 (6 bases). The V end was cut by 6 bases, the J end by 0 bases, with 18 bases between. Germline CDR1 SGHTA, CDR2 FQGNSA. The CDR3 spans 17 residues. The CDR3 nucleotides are TGTGCCAGCAGACCAACTACAGGGCCACTTAGCAATCAGCCCCAGCATTTT. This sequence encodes CASRPTTGPLSNQPQHF.

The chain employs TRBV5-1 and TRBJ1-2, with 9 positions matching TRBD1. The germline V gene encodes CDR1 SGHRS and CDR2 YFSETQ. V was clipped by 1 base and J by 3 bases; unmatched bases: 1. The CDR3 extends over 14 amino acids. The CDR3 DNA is TGCGCCAGCAGCTTGTGGGACAGGGACTATGGCTACACCTTC. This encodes CASSLWDRDYGYTF.

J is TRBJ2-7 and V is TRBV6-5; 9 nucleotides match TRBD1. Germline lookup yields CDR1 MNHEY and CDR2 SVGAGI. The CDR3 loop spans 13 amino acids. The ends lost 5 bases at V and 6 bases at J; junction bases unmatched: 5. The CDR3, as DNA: TGTGCCAGCAGTCGAACAGGGGGCGGCGAGCAGTACTTC. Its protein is CASSRTGGGEQYF.

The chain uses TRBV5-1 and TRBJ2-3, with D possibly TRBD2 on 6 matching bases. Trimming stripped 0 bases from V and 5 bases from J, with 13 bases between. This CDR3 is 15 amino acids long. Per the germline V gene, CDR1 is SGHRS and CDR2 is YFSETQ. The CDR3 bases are TGCGCCAGCAGCTTGGTTGAAGGGAGGAGAGATACGCAGTATTTT. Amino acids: CASSLVEGRRDTQYF. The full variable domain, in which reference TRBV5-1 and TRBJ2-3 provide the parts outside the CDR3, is KAGVTQTPRYLIKTRGQQVTLSCSPISGHRSVSWYQQTPGQGLQFLFEYFSETQRNKGNFPGRFSGRQFSNSRSEMNVSTLELGDSALYLCASSLVEGRRDTQYFGPGTRLTVL.

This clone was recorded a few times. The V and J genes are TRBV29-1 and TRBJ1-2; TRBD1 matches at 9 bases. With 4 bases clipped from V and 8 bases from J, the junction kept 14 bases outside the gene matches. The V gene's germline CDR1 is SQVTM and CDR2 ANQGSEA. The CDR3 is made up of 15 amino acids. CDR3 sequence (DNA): TGCAGCGTTGTGCCGGGACAGGGACTGGACTCCGGCTACACCTTC. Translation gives CSVVPGQGLDSGYTF.